The rows below give T cell receptor beta chains drawn from one sample of a study of blood T cell repertoires in COVID-19. Generated by immunoSEQ multiplex PCR, the TCRdb table keeps only in-frame clones and is missing some. The data hold about 160,000 clones, with roughly 80% observed a single time. The sample was PBMCs or T cells enriched from blood (not recorded which). These TCRs come from a woman aged 45-60 years who had recovered from COVID-19. The CDR3 runs from the conserved cysteine through the conserved F or W. Fields, in order: D gene, J gene, clone size, V gene, CDR3 protein, CDR3 DNA. A D gene is named only where the DNA matches it firmly. Some rows have no size entry. The others give once, few or many, or a class for an expanded clone.

TRBD1 | TRBJ1-2 | . | TRBV19 | CASYAGGDYYGYTF | TGTGCCAGCTACGCAGGGGGCGATTACTATGGCTACACCTTC
TRBD1 | TRBJ1-3 | . | TRBV5-1 | CASSLEGQSSGNTIYF | TGCGCCAGCAGCTTGGAGGGACAGAGCTCTGGAAACACCATATATTTT
TRBD1 | TRBJ2-2 | few | TRBV10-3 | CAIRTGTGDTGELFF | TGTGCCATCAGAACCGGGACAGGGGACACCGGGGAGCTGTTTTTT
TRBD2 | TRBJ2-1 | . | TRBV2 | CASDMSGGAGEQFF | TGTGCCAGCGACATGAGCGGGGGGGCCGGTGAGCAGTTCTTC
. | TRBJ1-1 | . | TRBV11-2 | CASSFGTHEAFF | TGTGCCAGCAGCTTCGGGACTCACGAAGCTTTCTTT
. | TRBJ1-3 | once | TRBV19 | CASSIERVPLSGNTIYF | TGTGCCAGTAGTATAGAACGAGTACCTCTCTCTGGAAACACCATATATTTT
. | TRBJ1-1 | few | TRBV27 | CASRSRTWSTEAFF | TGTGCCAGCAGATCAAGAACTTGGAGCACTGAAGCTTTCTTT
. | TRBJ2-3 | few | TRBV4-1 | CASSQGTTEDTQYF | TGCGCCAGCAGCCAAGGGACAACGGAAGATACGCAGTATTTT
TRBD1 | TRBJ1-5 | . | TRBV19 | CASSKEQGAQPQHF | TGTGCCAGTAGTAAAGAGCAGGGGGCCCAGCCCCAGCATTTT
TRBD2 | TRBJ2-5 | . | TRBV15 | CATSPRTSRETQYF | TGTGCCACCAGCCCACGGACTAGCAGGGAGACCCAGTACTTC
. | TRBJ2-3 | once | TRBV7-9 | CASSLGAERTDTQYF | TGTGCCAGCAGCTTAGGGGCAGAAAGGACAGATACGCAGTATTTT